These 24 T cell receptor beta chains came from one sample sequenced in a study of blood T cell repertoires in COVID-19. Assay used: immunoSEQ multiplex PCR; TCRdb lists only in-frame clones, some missing. Of around 290,000 clones in the sample, just over 90% were seen once. Input material: peripheral blood. Receptors originate from a woman in her twenties or thirties with COVID-19, enrolled during active disease.

CDR3 amino acids: CASSLVAQGTGELFF. The CDR3 DNA follows: TGTGCCAGCAGCTTAGTTGCACAGGGGACCGGGGAGCTGTTTTTT. The chain joins TRBV7-2 to TRBJ2-2, with 7 bases matching TRBD1. Germline V gene sequence: CDR1 SGHTA, CDR2 FQGNSA. CDR3 length equals 15 residues. V gave up 1 base and J gave up 5 bases; unmatched junction bases: 4.

The rearrangement links TRBV5-5 to TRBJ1-6; TRBD1 agrees at 10 bases. The V and J ends lost 4 bases and 9 bases, in that order; junction bases with no gene match: 7. In germline, CDR1 is SGHKS, CDR2 YYEKEE (reference sequence). The CDR3 length is 15 residues. The CDR3 loop is CASSGRTGGFSPLHF. In nucleotides, the CDR3 is TGTGCCAGCAGCGGCCGGACAGGGGGGTTTTCACCCCTCCACTTT.

J is TRBJ2-1 and V is TRBV3-1 (or the pseudogene TRBV3-2); TRBD2 matches at 8 bases. Germline trimming cut 1 base from V and 8 bases from J; bases unmatched to any gene: 7. Germline V gives CDR1 LGHDT, CDR2 YNNKEL (reference sequence). This CDR3 region has 15 residues. CDR3 residues: CASSQVGTRGDEQFF. CDR3 DNA sequence: TGTGCCAGCAGCCAAGTAGGGACTAGAGGCGATGAGCAGTTCTTC.

The CDR3 is CASSYVRDRGTYGYTF. The CDR3 DNA is TGTGCCAGCAGTTACGTACGGGACAGGGGCACCTATGGCTACACCTTC. The chain is built from TRBV6-5 and TRBJ1-2, with TRBD1 identical over 10 bases. The V gene end was trimmed by 2 bases and the J gene end by 4 bases; junction bases not matched to a gene: 7. CDR1 is MNHEY, CDR2 SVGAGI, per germline. This CDR3 has 16 residues.

This chain connects TRBV28 to TRBJ1-2, with 8 bases identical to TRBD1. The CDR3 spans 16 residues. Trimming removed 2 bases from V and 1 base from J; junction bases left unmatched: 6. The germline CDR1 and CDR2 sequences are MDHEN and SYDVKM. In DNA form, the CDR3 reads TGTGCCAGCAGTTTAAGAGGACAGGGCGGTAACTATGGCTACACCTTC. Translation gives CASSLRGQGGNYGYTF.

The rearrangement uses TRBV10-3 and TRBJ2-2, with TRBD1 matching over 8 bases. The CDR3 extends over 15 amino acids. Germline V CDR1 and CDR2: ENHRY, SYGVKD. The V gene end was trimmed by 0 bases and the J gene end by 4 bases; junction bases not matched to a gene: 1. The CDR3 region has the DNA TGTGCCATCAGTGAGTCGACAGGGGCCACCGGGGAGCTGTTTTTT. It translates to CAISESTGATGELFF.

V and J are TRBV9 and TRBJ1-3, with a weak D call TRBD1 (5 bases). The CDR3 is 16 amino acids. The V gene's germline CDR1 is SGDLS and CDR2 YYNGEE. V lost 1 base and J 0 bases, leaving 11 bases between the germline ends. The CDR3 sequence: CASSVNTGLSGNTIYF. CDR3 nucleotide sequence: TGTGCCAGCAGCGTAAACACAGGTCTCTCTGGAAACACCATATATTTT.

The rearrangement uses TRBV7-9 and TRBJ2-1; weak D call: TRBD2 (5 bases). There are 15 residues in the CDR3. Germline V CDR1 and CDR2: SEHNR, FQNEAQ (reference sequence). V gave up 5 bases and J gave up 6 bases, with 17 bases separating them. The CDR3 loop is CASSPQLGSGNEQFF. CDR3 bases: TGTGCCAGCAGCCCCCAGTTAGGGAGCGGCAATGAGCAGTTCTTC.

V is TRBV5-1 and J is TRBJ2-7; TRBD1 agrees at 10 bases. This CDR3 comprises 16 residues. Germline lookup yields CDR1 SGHRS and CDR2 YFSETQ. Trimming took 3 bases from V and 3 from J; bases not matched to a gene: 9. The CDR3 DNA is TGCGCCAGCAGCTCGACAGGGGGCGGTCGTGTCTACGAGCAGTACTTC. Translation: CASSSTGGGRVYEQYF.

The V gene is TRBV11-2, the J gene TRBJ1-1, with unresolved D. Trimming left V 5 bases short and J 4 bases short, with 14 bases between. The CDR3 is made up of 14 amino acids. The germline gives CDR1 SGHAT, CDR2 FQNNGV. CDR3 nucleotides: TGTGCCAGCAGCCCCCCGGGGTGGGGCACTGAAGCTTTCTTT. This sequence encodes CASSPPGWGTEAFF.

The V call is TRBV28, the J call TRBJ2-5; 10 nucleotides match TRBD1. Germline CDR1 is MDHEN and CDR2 is SYDVKM. V was clipped by 6 bases and J by 4 bases; unmatched bases: 8. This CDR3 is 15 amino acids long. For the CDR3, the DNA is TGTGCCAGCAGGCTCCGACAGGGGGCGGGAGAGACCCAGTACTTC. Protein: CASRLRQGAGETQYF.

V usage is TRBV18 and J usage is TRBJ2-7; 7 bases match TRBD2. Trimming took 3 bases from V and 4 from J; bases not matched to a gene: 9. The CDR3 is made up of 15 amino acids. Germline lookup yields CDR1 KGHSH and CDR2 LQKENI. CDR3 sequence (DNA): TGTGCCAGCTCACCGTCGGCTAGCGGAGCTTACGAGCAGTACTTC. Encoded protein: CASSPSASGAYEQYF.

This chain joins TRBV2 and TRBJ1-1; no definite D call. Trimming shortened V by 4 bases and J by 10 bases, and 16 bases separated the two germline ends. The germline V gene encodes CDR1 SNHLY and CDR2 FYNNEI. The CDR3 is 13 residues long. The CDR3 bases are TGTGCCAGCAGTGGTCAGAGCGCCGGAAGAGCTTTCTTT. Translating it yields CASSGQSAGRAFF.

The rearrangement uses TRBV5-1 and TRBJ2-1; 10 nucleotides align to TRBD1. Germline assignment: CDR1 SGHRS and CDR2 YFSETQ. Trimming cost V 4 bases and J 2 bases; bases outside gene matches: 3. The CDR3 runs 15 residues. CDR3 bases: TGCGCCAGCAGCGATGACAGGGGGCCCTACAATGAGCAGTTCTTC. It translates to CASSDDRGPYNEQFF. Full variable domain (rest looked up from reference TRBV5-1 and TRBJ2-1): KAGVTQTPRYLIKTRGQQVTLSCSPISGHRSVSWYQQTPGQGLQFLFEYFSETQRNKGNFPGRFSGRQFSNSRSEMNVSTLELGDSALYLCASSDDRGPYNEQFFGPGTRLTVL.

This chain joins TRBV6-5 and TRBJ1-1; the D is unclear. Trimming cost V 6 bases and J 0 bases, with 8 bases left between them. The CDR3 spans 13 residues. The germline V gene has CDR1 MNHEY and CDR2 SVGAGI. The CDR3 region has the DNA TGTGCCAGCAGCCGTACAGTGAACACTGAAGCTTTCTTT. This codes for CASSRTVNTEAFF.

This clone was seen a few times. The chain combines TRBV19 with TRBJ1-1; D not certain. Trimming left V 0 bases short and J 3 bases short, with 5 bases between. Germline-derived CDR1 and CDR2 are LNHDA and SQIVND (reference sequence). This CDR3 is 13 amino acids long. CDR3: CASSIDPYTEAFF. The CDR3 nucleotides read TGTGCCAGTAGTATAGATCCGTACACTGAAGCTTTCTTT.

The chain has TRBV19 and TRBJ2-7; 9 positions agree with TRBD1. The CDR3 contains 17 residues. The trim removed 5 bases at V and 5 bases at J, leaving 16 bases unmatched. Germline lookup yields CDR1 LNHDA and CDR2 SQIVND (reference sequence). For the CDR3, the DNA is TGTGCCAGTAGTCCCGGGACAGGGTCTGTGAGGGAGGACGAGCAGTACTTC. Amino acids: CASSPGTGSVREDEQYF.

The chain joins TRBV29-1 to TRBJ2-1; D not resolved. The CDR3 totals 11 residues. Germline assignment: CDR1 SQVTM and CDR2 ANQGSEA. The ends were cut back, 0 bases at V and 10 bases at J, with 7 bases in the middle. CDR3 loop: CSVEDLREQFF. The CDR3 DNA sequence: TGCAGCGTTGAAGACCTTAGAGAGCAGTTCTTC.

This chain uses TRBV7-9 with TRBJ2-7; 7 positions match TRBD2. CDR1 is SEHNR and CDR2 is FQNEAQ in the germline V gene (reference sequence). The CDR3 spans 12 residues. Trimming removed 6 bases from V and 5 bases from J; junction bases left unmatched: 4. The CDR3 spells CASSRLANEQYF. CDR3 nucleotides: TGTGCCAGCAGTCGACTAGCCAACGAGCAGTACTTC.

V usage is TRBV11-3 and J usage is TRBJ2-1; TRBD2 is a possible D gene (6 bases). Trimming left V 5 bases short and J 1 base short, with 12 bases between. CDR3 length equals 15 residues. Germline V CDR1 and CDR2: SGHNT, YENEEA. CDR3 loop: CASSKRLVSYNEQFF. The CDR3 nucleotides are TGTGCCAGCAGCAAAAGACTAGTTTCCTACAATGAGCAGTTCTTC.

CDR3 in amino acids: CAGRGRGNTEAFF. In nucleotides, the CDR3 is TGTGCCGGACGTGGACGGGGAAACACTGAAGCTTTCTTT. The genes are TRBV19 and TRBJ1-1; D is unresolved. Looked up from germline, CDR1 is LNHDA and CDR2 is SQIVND (reference sequence). This CDR3 comprises 13 residues. V lost 11 bases, J lost 2 bases, and 15 bases lay in between.

The gene calls are TRBV18 and TRBJ2-3; D is perhaps TRBD2 (5 bases). Germline assignment: CDR1 KGHSH and CDR2 LQKENI. The CDR3 runs to 13 residues. Trimming cost V 9 bases and J 5 bases, with 15 bases left between them. The DNA for the CDR3 is TGTGCCAGTGCCGGGGAGTTGGAAGATACGCAGTATTTT. It specifies CASAGELEDTQYF.

The chain joins TRBV27 to TRBJ2-1; D is unclear. CDR3 size: 16 residues. V was pared by 5 bases and J by 0 bases, with 14 bases between. Germline lookup yields CDR1 MNHEY and CDR2 SMNVEV (reference sequence). The CDR3 DNA reads TGTGCCAGCAGTCTTGTACCAGAAAGCTCCTACAATGAGCAGTTCTTC. This codes for CASSLVPESSYNEQFF.

The V gene is TRBV2, the J gene TRBJ1-2, with a tentative D call TRBD1 (6 bases). This CDR3 contains 15 residues. The germline V gene encodes CDR1 SNHLY and CDR2 FYNNEI. V was trimmed by 2 bases and J by 0 bases, leaving 10 bases between them. The DNA for the CDR3 is TGTGCCAGCAGTGAATGGCAGGGGCCTAACTATGGCTACACCTTC. It specifies CASSEWQGPNYGYTF.